This TCR beta chain appears in the sequencing data of a study of Graves' ophthalmopathy and Graves' hyperthyroidism. Looked up from germline, CDR1 is ENHRY and CDR2 is SYGVKD. The CDR3 runs 14 residues. The V end lost 6 bases, the J end lost 0 bases, and 12 bases lay between the germline ends. CDR3 regions of TCR beta were amplified from RNA transcripts. HTBI primers were used in a first-round RT-PCR, which preceded a second-round multiplex PCR. TCRdb re-called the multiplex PCR reads through MiXCR, storing one row per CDR3 protein. The sample contains 240,000 or so distinct CDR3 sequences, 45% of which appear only once. On this clonotype: The antigen is undetermined.

Fresh peripheral blood (about 10 ml) yielded the PBMCs. Study observations and caveats: An approximately 84% specificity and approximately 88% sensitivity were achieved by a 13-signature model that separated ophthalmopathy from stable hyperthyroidism.

The specimen was peripheral blood. The V and J genes are TRBV10-3 and TRBJ2-7, with D possibly TRBD2 on 5 matching bases. This sequence was found in an adult man with Graves' ophthalmopathy. Here the CDR3 reads CAIRPSGPSYEQYF. The CDR3 nucleotides read TGTGCCATCAGGCCCAGCGGACCCTCCTACGAGCAGTACTTC.